These 5 T cell receptor beta chains came from one sample sequenced in a study of OX40 agonist ivuxolimab in advanced cancers. Here immunoSEQ multiplex PCR was the method, and the copy in TCRdb shows in-frame clones only, minus some. The sample holds about 46,000 clones, 82% seen once. Sequences were derived from CD4+ or CD8+ T cells sorted from blood, sampled in a trial of the OX40 agonist ivuxolimab. The receptor set was obtained from an adult with an advanced solid tumor such as melanoma, head and neck, liver or kidney cancer.

The CDR3 is CSVDLVETQYF. In DNA form, the CDR3 reads TGCAGCGTTGATTTAGTGGAGACCCAGTACTTC. This sequence joins TRBV29-1 and TRBJ2-5; D is undetermined. The germline V gene encodes CDR1 SQVTM and CDR2 ANQGSEA. Trimming cost V 3 bases and J 5 bases, with 7 bases left between them. This CDR3 region has 11 residues.

The V call is TRBV11-3, the J call TRBJ2-1; D is unresolved. The germline CDR1 and CDR2 sequences are SGHNT and YENEEA. This CDR3 comprises 16 residues. V was clipped by 0 bases and J by 0 bases, with 9 bases between them. This chain's CDR3 is CASSLDSRSSYNEQFF. CDR3 nucleotides: TGTGCCAGCAGCTTAGATAGCAGGAGCTCCTACAATGAGCAGTTCTTC.

This clone was seen only a few times. V usage is TRBV4-3 and J usage is TRBJ1-3; no firm D call. Germline V CDR1 and CDR2: LGHNA, YSLEER. V dropped 0 bases and J dropped 1 base, with 4 bases sitting between them. The CDR3 contains 14 residues. The CDR3 loop is CASSQEDSGNTIYF. CDR3 DNA: TGCGCCAGCAGCCAAGAGGATTCTGGAAACACCATATATTTT.

This chain's CDR3 is CASRLQGAGEGAFF. Written as DNA, the CDR3 is TGTGCCAGCAGGTTACAGGGGGCTGGAGAGGGAGCTTTCTTT. The J gene is TRBJ1-1, the V gene TRBV2; the match to TRBD1 covers 9 bases. The length of the CDR3 is 14 residues. V lost 6 bases to trimming and J lost 10 bases; unmatched junction nucleotides: 12. Germline V gives CDR1 SNHLY, CDR2 FYNNEI.

The chain recombines TRBV30 with TRBJ1-5; D gene uncertain. CDR1 and CDR2 (germline): GTSNPN, SVGIG (reference sequence). This CDR3 contains 13 residues. Trimming left V 1 base short and J 5 bases short, with 9 bases between. CDR3 in DNA: TGTGCCTGGAGTGAGGGTCAGGATCAGCCCCAGCATTTT. Its translation: CAWSEGQDQPQHF.